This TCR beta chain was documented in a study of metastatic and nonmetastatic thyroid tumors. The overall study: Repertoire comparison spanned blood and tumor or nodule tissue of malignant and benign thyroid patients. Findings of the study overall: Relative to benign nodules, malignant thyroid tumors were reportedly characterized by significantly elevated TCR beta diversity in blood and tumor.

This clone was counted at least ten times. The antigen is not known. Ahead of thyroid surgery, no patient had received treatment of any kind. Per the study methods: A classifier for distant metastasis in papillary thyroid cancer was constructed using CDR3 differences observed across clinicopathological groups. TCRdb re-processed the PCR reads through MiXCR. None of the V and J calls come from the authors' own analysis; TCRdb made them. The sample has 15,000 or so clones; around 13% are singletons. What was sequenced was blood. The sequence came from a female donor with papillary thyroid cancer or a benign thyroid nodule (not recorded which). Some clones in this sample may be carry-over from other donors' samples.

CDR3 in DNA: TGTGCCAGCAGCTTAAAACAGGGAACCGGGGAGCTGTTTTTT. This gives the protein CASSLKQGTGELFF. The chain couples TRBV7-3 to TRBJ2-2; possibly TRBD1 for D (6 bases). This CDR3 spans 14 amino acids. With 1 base removed from V and 5 bases from J, the gap between germline ends came to 8 bases. Germline loops: CDR1 SGHTA, CDR2 FQGTGA.